The 18 T cell receptor beta chains given below trace back to one sample, sequenced in a study of T cells in localized non-small cell lung cancer. Repertoires were generated with immunoSEQ multiplex PCR, while TCRdb's copy carries only in-frame clones and drops some. The repertoire has approximately 5,300 clones, 32% of them found once; the top ten carry less than 15%. Specimen: lung tumor tissue, collected before any cancer treatment. These receptors came from a male donor older than 55 with stage III lung adenocarcinoma.

The chain links TRBV19 to TRBJ2-7; D uncertain. V lost 3 bases to trimming and J lost 7 bases, with 7 bases between them. The CDR3 spans 11 residues. The germline V gene has CDR1 LNHDA and CDR2 SQIVND (reference sequence). CDR3 sequence (DNA): TGTGCCAGTAGTATGGGTTTAGAGCAGTACTTC. It specifies CASSMGLEQYF.

The table lists this clone with a few counts. The chain recombines TRBV9 with TRBJ2-3; D gene ambiguous. This CDR3 has 14 residues. CDR1 and CDR2 (germline): SGDLS, YYNGEE. Deletions cut 6 bases from V and 4 bases from J, with 15 bases between. This CDR3 reads CASTASEIADTQYF. The CDR3 coding sequence is TGTGCCAGCACCGCCTCAGAGATCGCAGATACGCAGTATTTT.

V and J are TRBV6-7 and TRBJ2-7, with D tentatively TRBD1 (5 bases). TRBV6-7 is known as an ORF, though its function is uncertain. V was shortened by 2 bases and J by 11 bases, with 10 bases between the two germline ends. The CDR3 has 11 amino acids. CDR3 sequence: CASSYGARKYF. CDR3 bases: TGTGCCAGCAGTTACGGGGCAAGAAAGTACTTC.

A few counts support this clone. The chain links TRBV6-7 to TRBJ1-1; D gene ambiguous. TRBV6-7 falls under the ORF class, with uncertain function. The V and J ends lost 6 bases and 8 bases respectively, with 10 bases between them. The CDR3 runs to 11 residues. The CDR3 spells CASSPPPEAFF. CDR3 bases: TGTGCCAGCAGCCCTCCTCCCGAAGCTTTCTTT.

This clone was detected a few times. CDR3 coding DNA: TGTGCCACCAGCAGCCGGGAATCAGGAGAGACCCAGTACTTC. Its translation is CATSSRESGETQYF. The chain is built from TRBV15 and TRBJ2-5; weak D call: TRBD2 (5 bases). The CDR3 has 14 residues. Germline loops: CDR1 LNHNV, CDR2 YYDKDF (reference sequence). Trimming removed 3 bases from V and 4 bases from J, with 12 bases in between. Full variable domain (missing parts from reference TRBV15 and TRBJ2-5): DAMVIQNPRYQVTQFGKPVTLSCSQTLNHNVMYWYQQKSSQAPKLLFHYYDKDFNNEADTPDNFQSRRPNTSFCFLDIRSPGLGDTAMYLCATSSRESGETQYFGPGTRLLVL.

By share, this clone ranks as medium-sized. The rearrangement links TRBV9 to TRBJ2-3; 9 nucleotides match TRBD2. The J segment lost 1 base and the V segment lost 6 bases, leaving 12 bases of the junction unmatched. Germline V gives CDR1 SGDLS, CDR2 YYNGEE. This CDR3 comprises 17 residues. The CDR3 DNA reads TGTGCCAGCACCCCCGAGTCTAGCGGGGTCCGCACAGATACGCAGTATTTT. Its protein is CASTPESSGVRTDTQYF.

This chain connects TRBV11-3 to TRBJ1-1, with unresolved D. V gave up 5 bases and J gave up 1 base, with 11 bases separating them. Germline lookup yields CDR1 SGHNT and CDR2 YENEEA. This CDR3 contains 14 residues. Here the CDR3 DNA reads TGTGCCAGCAGCCCCCCAAATTGGAACACTGAAGCTTTCTTT. Residues: CASSPPNWNTEAFF.

This clone was observed once. The chain couples TRBV18 to TRBJ2-7; D is perhaps TRBD1 (5 bases). CDR1 and CDR2 (germline): KGHSH, LQKENI. Between the trimmed V and J ends, which lost 1 base and 6 bases, there was a span of 10 bases. The CDR3 spans 13 residues. The CDR3 loop is CASSPQAGREQYF. The CDR3 DNA reads TGTGCCAGCTCACCACAGGCAGGGCGCGAGCAGTACTTC. Full variable domain (remainder filled in from reference TRBV18 and TRBJ2-7): NAGVMQNPRHLVRRRGQEARLRCSPMKGHSHVYWYRQLPEEGLKFMVYLQKENIIDESGMPKERFSAEFPKEGPSILRIQQVVRGDSAAYFCASSPQAGREQYFGPGTRLTVT.

The V call is TRBV4-1, the J call TRBJ1-1; 10 bases align to TRBD1. The J segment lost 4 bases and the V segment lost 0 bases, leaving 5 bases of the junction unmatched. The V gene's germline CDR1 is MGHRA and CDR2 YSYEKL. The CDR3 contains 16 residues. The CDR3 bases are TGCGCCAGCAGCCAAGATACGGGACAGGGGCTCACTGAAGCTTTCTTT. Amino acids: CASSQDTGQGLTEAFF.

The V call is TRBV30, the J call TRBJ2-6, with 13 bases matching TRBD2. Germline V gives CDR1 GTSNPN, CDR2 SVGIG (reference sequence). The CDR3 is 17 amino acids. V lost 1 base, J lost 4 bases, and 4 bases stayed unmatched. Here the CDR3 reads CAWSGGLAGSGANVLTF. The CDR3 region has the DNA TGTGCCTGGAGTGGGGGACTAGCGGGATCCGGGGCCAACGTCCTGACTTTC.

This clone was observed a handful of times. The chain uses TRBV6-8 and TRBJ2-7, with D possibly being TRBD1 or TRBD2 (5 bases each). This CDR3 has 13 residues. V was pared by 10 bases and J by 3 bases, with 16 bases between. Per germline, CDR1 MNHGY and CDR2 SAAAGT. The CDR3 nucleotides are TGTGCCACCCGCCGGGACGGAGGCTACGAGCAGTACTTC. Amino acid sequence: CATRRDGGYEQYF.

The chain is built from TRBV6-8 and TRBJ1-2; 7 positions agree with TRBD1. Trimming cost V 6 bases and J 7 bases; bases outside gene matches: 5. Per germline, CDR1 MNHGY and CDR2 SAAAGT. The CDR3 consists of 12 residues. The CDR3 spells CASRPGGGGYTF. Written as DNA, the CDR3 is TGTGCCAGCAGACCAGGGGGGGGTGGCTACACCTTC.

This rearrangement joins TRBV23-1 to TRBJ2-2, with no clear D. TRBV23-1 is an open reading frame, and its role is uncertain. Trimming stripped 6 bases from V and 0 bases from J, with 17 bases between. This CDR3 has 17 amino acids. The CDR3 coding sequence is TGCGCCAGCAGCCCTGGGTCTATGAACGCGAACACCGGGGAGCTGTTTTTT. Translating it yields CASSPGSMNANTGELFF.

There are a few counts of this clone. The V gene is TRBV6-8, the J gene TRBJ1-1; no firm D call. This CDR3 contains 15 residues. Trimming removed 2 bases at V and 1 base at J, with 11 bases between. Germline loops: CDR1 MNHGY, CDR2 SAAAGT. The CDR3 reads CASSYRVGKNTEAFF. DNA of the CDR3: TGTGCCAGCAGTTACAGAGTTGGAAAGAACACTGAAGCTTTCTTT.

This clone occurred a few times. The chain recombines TRBV11-3 with TRBJ1-2; D gene ambiguous. There are 15 residues in the CDR3. V shed 3 bases and J shed 1 base, with 12 bases lying between them. In germline, CDR1 is SGHNT, CDR2 YENEEA. CDR3 amino acids: CASSFWGSINYGYTF. DNA for the CDR3: TGTGCCAGCAGCTTTTGGGGATCGATTAACTATGGCTACACCTTC.

The J gene is TRBJ2-1, the V gene TRBV25-1, with 13 bases matching TRBD2. The CDR3 covers 16 residues. CDR1 MGHDK and CDR2 SYGVNS come from the germline V gene. V shed 5 bases, J shed 5 bases, and the junction held 6 bases outside the gene matches. CDR3 region: CASSRTSGRINNEQFF. The CDR3 DNA reads as TGTGCCAGCAGTCGGACTAGCGGGAGAATCAACAATGAGCAGTTCTTC. The complete variable domain, with remaining parts taken from reference TRBV25-1 and TRBJ2-1, reads EADIYQTPRYLVIGTGKKITLECSQTMGHDKMYWYQQDPGMELHLIHYSYGVNSTEKGDLSSESTVSRIRTEHFPLTLESARPSHTSQYLCASSRTSGRINNEQFFGPGTRLTVL.

This clone was observed a few times. J is TRBJ1-2 and V is TRBV10-3, with unresolved D. CDR1 is ENHRY and CDR2 is SYGVKD in the germline V gene. This CDR3 region has 13 residues. V was shortened by 0 bases and J by 3 bases, with 5 bases between the two germline ends. As DNA, the CDR3 is TGTGCCATCAGTGAGTCGTTGGACTATGGCTACACCTTC. Translating gives CAISESLDYGYTF.

V usage is TRBV29-1 and J usage is TRBJ2-3, with D possibly TRBD2 on 6 matching bases. The CDR3 is 14 residues long. V was shortened by 7 bases and J by 4 bases, with 18 bases between the two germline ends. CDR1 is SQVTM and CDR2 is ANQGSEA in the germline V gene. CDR3 DNA: TGCAGCGCTCGCCCCAGGCGGGAATCAGATACGCAGTATTTT. Its protein product is CSARPRRESDTQYF.